The entry below describes one T cell receptor (beta chain). Its antigen is not identified. This sample is drawn from a study of siplizumab effects on memory and regulatory T cells. General observations from the study: Siplizumab produced a significant drop in alloreactive sequences attributable to unstimulated CD4+ memory cells. About 80-97% of proliferating CD4+ or CD8+ clones had no assignable naive or memory phenotype. A minor share of alloreactive clones matched unstimulated subsets. With siplizumab, Treg-derived clones averaged approximately 72% of mappable alloreactive CD4+ clones, versus 26.9% in controls.

TCRdb keeps only in-frame clones here, not all; method: immunoSEQ multiplex PCR. In the table there are about 120,000 clones, over 85% of which are singletons. The sequenced material came from non-Treg CD4+ T cells sorted from blood. This TCR was recovered from a human donor in good health.

The CDR3 DNA sequence: TGTGCCAGCAGCCTTCAAGAGACCCAGTACTTC. Its translation: CASSLQETQYF. The rearrangement uses TRBV7-6 and TRBJ2-5, with D hard to call. The CDR3 has 11 amino acids. Between the trimmed V and J ends, which lost 5 bases and 2 bases, there was a span of 3 bases. Looked up from germline, CDR1 is SGHVS and CDR2 is FNYEAQ.